This TCR beta chain stems from a study of blood T cell repertoires in COVID-19. As for the study in general: The study drew acute and convalescent COVID-19 samples from the United States, Italy and Spain. The analysed material was cDNA or gDNA that came from T cells, B-cell-depleted T cells, or PBMCs.

V dropped 5 bases and J dropped 0 bases, with 16 bases sitting between them. Germline V gene lookup returns CDR1 LNHDA and CDR2 SQIVND (reference sequence). This CDR3 comprises 16 residues. Original handling: Estimated nucleated cell counts came from reference gene primer amplification. Sequenced by immunoSEQ multiplex PCR; TCRdb stores in-frame clones only, minus some. V, J and clone size were drawn from that table, and D and trimming were deduced from the DNA. The sample shows about 140,000 clones, 85% to 90% of them seen only once. The chain combines TRBV19 with TRBJ1-1; weak D call: TRBD1 (5 bases). Specimen: peripheral blood. The TCR originated in an older woman with acute or convalescent COVID-19. CDR3 residues: CASSGRGALMNTEAFF. CDR3 DNA sequence: TGTGCCAGTAGTGGGAGGGGCGCACTAATGAACACTGAAGCTTTCTTT.